This T cell receptor beta chain was found in a study of cytomegalovirus exposure and HLA in healthy donors. PCR was performed using 60 Vbeta and 13 Jbeta primers. Sequencing was performed with immunoSEQ multiplex PCR; in TCRdb, only in-frame clones are kept and a portion is missing. The sample has roughly 97,000 clones; over 75% are singletons. Per the germline V gene, CDR1 is MDHEN and CDR2 is SYDVKM. This CDR3 has 14 amino acids. Trimming cost V 9 bases and J 0 bases; bases outside gene matches: 5. The source material was PBMCs. The chain joins TRBV28 to TRBJ1-5; 7 bases align to TRBD1. The TCR comes from a middle-aged man in good health and CMV-seropositive. DNA of the CDR3: TGTGCCAGTGGGACAGCCAATAGCAATCAGCCCCAGCATTTT. Residues: CASGTANSNQPQHF.